This T cell receptor (beta chain) was profiled in a study of a mutant IDH1 vaccine in newly diagnosed glioma. Time point of the sample: week 47, end of study. All doses held 300 ug of mutant IDH1 20-mer peptide, with topical imiquimod. Only in-frame clones appear in the TCRdb table, and some are missing; sequencing was by immunoSEQ multiplex PCR. The sample yields about 94,000 clones, under 90% seen once. Deletions cut 4 bases from V and 6 bases from J, with 19 bases between. Germline CDR1 is MNHEY and CDR2 is SMNVEV (reference sequence). The CDR3 sequence is 15 residues long. Worth noting for this clone: Antigen unknown.

The starting material was PBMCs, obtained from a glioma patient whose treatment included an IDH1 peptide vaccine. The TCR was taken from a woman between 45 and 65 years old with glioma. This chain connects TRBV27 to TRBJ2-7; D may match TRBD1 or TRBD2 (5 bases each). The CDR3 coding sequence is TGTGCCAGCAGTTGGCAGGGCCCCACGGGGTCCGAGCAGTACTTC. This sequence encodes CASSWQGPTGSEQYF.